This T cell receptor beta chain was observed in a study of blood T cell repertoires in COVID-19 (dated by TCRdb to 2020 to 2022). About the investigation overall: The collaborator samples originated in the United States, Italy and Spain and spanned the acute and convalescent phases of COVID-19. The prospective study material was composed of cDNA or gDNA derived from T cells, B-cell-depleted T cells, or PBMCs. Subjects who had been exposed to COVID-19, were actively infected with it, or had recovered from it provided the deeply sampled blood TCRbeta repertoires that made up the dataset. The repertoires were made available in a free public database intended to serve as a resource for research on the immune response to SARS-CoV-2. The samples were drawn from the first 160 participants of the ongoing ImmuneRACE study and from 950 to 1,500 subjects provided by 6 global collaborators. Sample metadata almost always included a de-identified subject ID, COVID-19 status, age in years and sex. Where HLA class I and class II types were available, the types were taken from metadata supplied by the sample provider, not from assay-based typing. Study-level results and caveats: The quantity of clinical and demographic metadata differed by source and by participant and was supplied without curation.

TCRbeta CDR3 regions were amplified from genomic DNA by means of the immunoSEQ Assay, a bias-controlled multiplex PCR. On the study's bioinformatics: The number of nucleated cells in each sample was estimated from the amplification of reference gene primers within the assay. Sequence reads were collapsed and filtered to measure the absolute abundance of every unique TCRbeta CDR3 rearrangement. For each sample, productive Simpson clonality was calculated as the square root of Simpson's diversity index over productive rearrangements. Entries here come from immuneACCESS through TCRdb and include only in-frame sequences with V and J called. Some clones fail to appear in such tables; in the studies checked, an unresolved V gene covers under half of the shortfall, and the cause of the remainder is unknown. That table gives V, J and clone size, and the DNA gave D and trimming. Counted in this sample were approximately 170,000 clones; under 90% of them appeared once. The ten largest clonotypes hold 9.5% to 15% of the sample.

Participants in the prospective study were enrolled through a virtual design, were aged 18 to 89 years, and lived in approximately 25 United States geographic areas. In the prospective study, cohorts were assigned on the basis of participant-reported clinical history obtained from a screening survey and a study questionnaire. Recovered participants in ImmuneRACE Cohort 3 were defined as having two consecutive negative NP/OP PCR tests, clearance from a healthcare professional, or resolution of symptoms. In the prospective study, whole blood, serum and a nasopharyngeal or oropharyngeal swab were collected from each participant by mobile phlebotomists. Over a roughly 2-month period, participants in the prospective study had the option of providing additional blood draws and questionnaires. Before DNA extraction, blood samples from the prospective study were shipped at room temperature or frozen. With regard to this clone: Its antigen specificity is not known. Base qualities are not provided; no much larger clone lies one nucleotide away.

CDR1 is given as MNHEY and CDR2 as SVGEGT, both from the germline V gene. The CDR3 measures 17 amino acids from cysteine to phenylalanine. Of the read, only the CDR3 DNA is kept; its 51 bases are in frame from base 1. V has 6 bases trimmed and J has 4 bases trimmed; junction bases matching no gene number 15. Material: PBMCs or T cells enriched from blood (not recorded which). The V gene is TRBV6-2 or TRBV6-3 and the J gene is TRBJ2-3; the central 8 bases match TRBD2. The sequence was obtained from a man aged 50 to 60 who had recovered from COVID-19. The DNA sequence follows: TGTGCCAGCAGCCTACGACTCCAGCGGGGGAGGGCAGATACGCAGTATTTT. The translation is CASSLRLQRGRADTQYF.